The 29 T cell receptor beta chains reported below all come from one sample, sequenced in a study of T cells in Graves' hyperthyroidism and ophthalmopathy. Amplification of TCR beta CDR3 regions used RNA as the template. Initially, a first-round RT-PCR of the TCR CDR3 employed the HTBI primer set. TCRdb itself ran the multiplex PCR reads through MiXCR, one entry per CDR3 protein. The sample shows fewer than 250,000 distinct CDR3 sequences, almost 25% of them seen only once. The sequenced sample was blood. These receptors all come from a woman aged 35 to 49 with Graves' ophthalmopathy.

This clonotype was counted many times. The V call is TRBV6-5, the J call TRBJ2-2, with 12 bases that match TRBD2. CDR3 length equals 16 residues. J was trimmed by 10 bases and V by 0 bases; bases with no gene match: 6. Germline values: CDR1 MNHEY, CDR2 SVGAGI. The CDR3 spells CASSYSLAGGPVELFF. CDR3 DNA sequence: TGTGCCAGCAGTTACTCGCTAGCGGGAGGGCCAGTGGAGCTGTTTTTT.

The CDR3 nucleotides read TGTGCCAGCAGAGGTGGCTTTACAGGACGGGGGATCTCTGGGGCCAACGTCCTGACTTTC. It specifies CASRGGFTGRGISGANVLTF. The V call is TRBV6-4, the J call TRBJ2-6, with D possibly being TRBD2 (6 bases). Trimming left V 6 bases short and J 0 bases short, with 24 bases between. The CDR3 has 20 amino acids. Germline-derived CDR1 and CDR2 are MRHNA and SNTAGT.

Many counts were recorded for this clonotype. The V call is TRBV14, the J call TRBJ2-7, with 7 bases lining up with TRBD1. Germline-derived CDR1 and CDR2 are SGHDN and FVKESK. V was clipped by 6 bases and J by 2 bases; unmatched bases: 10. The CDR3 runs 15 residues. In nucleotides, the CDR3 is TGTGCCAGCAGTCACGACAGGGTCGGAACCTACGAGCAGTACTTC. It is translated as CASSHDRVGTYEQYF.

At least ten counts were recorded for this clonotype. V is TRBV6-1 and J is TRBJ2-5; the D gene is possibly TRBD1 (7 bases). The CDR3 contains 14 residues. From germline, CDR1 is MNHNS and CDR2 SASEGT. V shed 6 bases and J shed 1 base, with 12 bases lying between them. CDR3 nucleotide sequence: TGTGCCAGCAGCAGACAGGGACTCCAAGAGACCCAGTACTTC. Translated: CASSRQGLQETQYF.

This clonotype was counted at least ten times. This rearrangement joins TRBV25-1 to TRBJ2-2, with D possibly called TRBD1 or TRBD2 (5 bases each). CDR1 and CDR2 (germline): MGHDK, SYGVNS. Trimming removed 0 bases from V and 4 bases from J, with 6 bases in between. This CDR3 is built from 14 residues. CDR3 in DNA: TGTGCCAGCAGTGAATACGGGACCACCGGGGAGCTGTTTTTT. The encoded protein is CASSEYGTTGELFF.

The chain uses TRBV20-1 and TRBJ1-5; 7 bases are a match to TRBD1. Looked up from germline, CDR1 is DFQATT and CDR2 is SNEGSKA (reference sequence). V was pared by 1 base and J by 7 bases, with 7 bases of the junction left unmatched. The CDR3 is 14 residues long. The CDR3: CSARGDRDGQPQHF. DNA of the CDR3: TGCAGTGCTAGAGGAGACAGGGACGGGCAGCCCCAGCATTTT.

This clonotype has ten or more counts. This rearrangement joins TRBV7-8 to TRBJ2-4, with D perhaps matching TRBD2 (5 bases). Germline CDR1 SGHVS, CDR2 FQNEAQ. The CDR3 spans 15 residues. Trimming removed 1 base at V and 4 bases at J, with 11 bases between. The CDR3 is CASSLGPSGKNIQYF. For the CDR3, the DNA is TGTGCCAGCAGCTTAGGTCCCAGCGGAAAAAACATTCAGTACTTC.

A note on this clonotype: Given a much more abundant clone one base away, this may be a read error. This chain connects TRBV6-5 to TRBJ1-1; no definite D call. The V gene's germline CDR1 is MNHEY and CDR2 SVGAGI. The CDR3 spans 10 residues. V shed 7 bases and J shed 4 bases, with 4 bases lying between them. The CDR3 loop is CASKTTEAFF. CDR3 DNA sequence: TGTGCCAGCAAGACCACTGAAGCTTTCTTT.

There are many counts of this clonotype. The CDR3 protein is CASSRDRGSEAFF. The CDR3 nucleotides are TGTGCCAGCAGTAGAGACAGGGGAAGTGAAGCTTTCTTT. This chain connects TRBV12-3 or TRBV12-4 to TRBJ1-1; 8 bases are a match to TRBD1. The ends lost 5 bases at V and 7 bases at J; junction bases unmatched: 6. The CDR3 loop spans 13 amino acids.

This clonotype came up many times. V is TRBV7-3 and J is TRBJ2-6, with TRBD1 identical over 10 bases. Germline values: CDR1 SGHTA, CDR2 FQGTGA. Germline trimming cut 1 base from V and 0 bases from J; bases unmatched to any gene: 3. CDR3 length: 18 residues. Here the CDR3 reads CASSLMGTGASGANVLTF. The CDR3 nucleotides read TGTGCCAGCAGCTTAATGGGGACAGGGGCCTCTGGGGCCAACGTCCTGACTTTC.

The chain employs TRBV6-1 and TRBJ2-7; 7 positions match TRBD1. CDR1 and CDR2 from the germline V gene are MNHNS and SASEGT. The trim removed 6 bases at V and 3 bases at J, leaving 8 bases unmatched. The CDR3 has 14 residues. CDR3 sequence: CASRLGQTSYEQYF. The CDR3 nucleotides read TGTGCCAGCAGACTGGGACAGACGAGCTACGAGCAGTACTTC.

This clonotype occurred a few times. This sequence joins TRBV24-1 and TRBJ2-7; the match to TRBD1 covers 9 bases. Per germline, CDR1 KGHDR and CDR2 SFDVKD. This CDR3 spans 15 amino acids. V dropped 7 bases and J dropped 3; count of bases not matched to a gene: 9. The CDR3: CATSRDRETLYEQYF. The CDR3 DNA reads TGTGCCACCAGCCGGGACAGGGAAACCCTCTACGAGCAGTACTTC.

In its sample, this clonotype was seen many times. The chain links TRBV11-1 to TRBJ2-5, with D unclear. The CDR3 runs to 14 residues. Looked up from germline, CDR1 is SGHAT and CDR2 is FQDESV (reference sequence). V gave up 5 bases and J gave up 4 bases, with 14 bases separating them. The CDR3 here is CASSAATGGETQYF. The CDR3 coding sequence is TGTGCCAGCAGCGCCGCCACGGGCGGAGAGACCCAGTACTTC.

This clonotype was seen at least ten times. The chain couples TRBV19 to TRBJ2-3; TRBD1 matches at 7 bases. CDR1 and CDR2 from the germline V gene are LNHDA and SQIVND (reference sequence). Losses at the gene ends were 5 bases for V and 6 bases for J; bases not matched to a gene: 8. This CDR3 has 14 residues. CDR3: CASSYRGGRDTQYF. Here the CDR3 DNA reads TGTGCCAGTAGTTACAGGGGTGGACGCGATACGCAGTATTTT. The entire variable domain, with the rest obtained from reference TRBV19 and TRBJ2-3, is as follows: DGGITQSPKYLFRKEGQNVTLSCEQNLNHDAMYWYRQDPGQGLRLIYYSQIVNDFQKGDIAEGYSVSREKKESFPLTVTSAQKNPTAFYLCASSYRGGRDTQYFGPGTRLTVL.

This clonotype has at least ten counts. This CDR3 reads CAWSVFPTIGRLNSPLHF. The CDR3, as DNA: TGTGCCTGGAGTGTTTTCCCTACTATCGGCCGACTTAATTCACCCCTCCACTTT. V and J are TRBV30 and TRBJ1-6, with D uncertain. The germline CDR1 and CDR2 sequences are GTSNPN and SVGIG (reference sequence). With 0 bases removed from V and 6 bases from J, the gap between germline ends came to 21 bases. The CDR3 loop spans 18 amino acids.

This clonotype was found many times. This chain's CDR3 is CASSYSAGPGLASEQYF. As DNA, the CDR3 is TGTGCCAGCAGTTACTCGGCCGGGCCGGGACTAGCGTCCGAGCAGTACTTC. This chain links TRBV6-5 with TRBJ2-7; 10 bases are a match to TRBD2. CDR1 and CDR2 from the germline V gene are MNHEY and SVGAGI. The CDR3 loop spans 17 amino acids. The ends lost 0 bases at V and 6 bases at J; junction bases unmatched: 11.

This clonotype has at least ten counts. The genes are TRBV27 and TRBJ2-7, with D perhaps given as TRBD1 or TRBD2 (5 bases each). CDR3 length: 13 amino acids. Germline V gene data show CDR1 as MNHEY and CDR2 as SMNVEV (reference sequence). Trimming took 5 bases from V and 3 from J, leaving 11 bases between them. The DNA for the CDR3 is TGTGCCAGCAGTCTCGGGGCCGGCTACGAGCAGTACTTC. Its protein product is CASSLGAGYEQYF.

This clonotype has at least ten counts. The V call is TRBV28, the J call TRBJ1-5; D is uncertain. The V gene's germline CDR1 is MDHEN and CDR2 SYDVKM. This CDR3 contains 14 residues. Trimming removed 5 bases at V and 1 base at J, with 9 bases between. The chain's CDR3 is CASSATWSNQPQHF. CDR3 DNA: TGTGCCAGCAGTGCAACCTGGAGCAATCAGCCCCAGCATTTT.

Many counts were recorded for this clonotype. The chain employs TRBV11-2 and TRBJ1-1, with 8 bases fitting TRBD1. This CDR3 is 15 amino acids long. V shed 5 bases and J 1 base; nucleotides not matched to a gene: 6. Germline values: CDR1 SGHAT, CDR2 FQNNGV. CDR3 in amino acids: CASSHGQGRNTEAFF. The CDR3 DNA is TGTGCCAGCAGCCACGGACAGGGTCGGAACACTGAAGCTTTCTTT.

This chain joins TRBV10-3 and TRBJ2-7, with D possibly TRBD2 on 5 matching bases. V gave up 6 bases and J gave up 5 bases, with 20 bases separating them. This CDR3 has 15 amino acids. Germline V gives CDR1 ENHRY, CDR2 SYGVKD. The DNA for the CDR3 is TGTGCCATCAGGGAGACCCCTCCGGGAAAGAACGAGCAGTACTTC. Translating it yields CAIRETPPGKNEQYF.

This clonotype has at least ten counts. The chain recombines TRBV28 with TRBJ2-7; 7 bases are shared with TRBD2. The CDR3 loop spans 14 amino acids. V dropped 5 bases and J dropped 4; count of bases not matched to a gene: 8. Germline V gene data show CDR1 as MDHEN and CDR2 as SYDVKM. The CDR3 DNA sequence: TGTGCCAGCAGTGACGCCCTAGCGGCTTACGAGCAGTACTTC. Translating it yields CASSDALAAYEQYF.

This clonotype was seen a handful of times. The rearrangement uses TRBV28 and TRBJ2-4; 16 bases are a match to TRBD2. Looked up from germline, CDR1 is MDHEN and CDR2 is SYDVKM. After removal of 8 bases from V and 6 bases from J, the junction contained 7 bases not matched to a gene. The CDR3 spans 16 residues. CDR3 DNA sequence: TGTGCCAGCTCTGGGACTAGCGGGAGGGCCGGAAACATTCAGTACTTC. It codes for CASSGTSGRAGNIQYF.

This clonotype occurred many times. The chain has TRBV20-1 and TRBJ1-5; D is uncertain. There are 12 residues in the CDR3. Germline V lookup: CDR1 DFQATT, CDR2 SNEGSKA (reference sequence). The V end was cut by 0 bases, the J end by 6 bases, with 6 bases between. The CDR3 reads CSARDWSQPQHF. The CDR3 DNA follows: TGCAGTGCTAGAGATTGGAGTCAGCCCCAGCATTTT.

This clonotype has ten or more counts. The chain is built from TRBV30 and TRBJ2-7; no reliable D call. The CDR3 is made up of 17 amino acids. V lost 4 bases and J lost 6, with 28 bases in between. Germline CDR1 GTSNPN, CDR2 SVGIG (reference sequence). The CDR3 spells CAWTGTGRSLITSEQYF. CDR3 nucleotide sequence: TGTGCCTGGACCGGAACTGGACGTAGTTTGATTACCTCCGAGCAGTACTTC.

The genes are TRBV6-2 or TRBV6-3 and TRBJ1-5; D not certain. The CDR3 is 16 residues long. Germline-derived CDR1 and CDR2 are MNHEY and SVGEGT. V was pared by 6 bases and J by 2 bases, with 17 bases between. This CDR3 is CASSLPPWGRNQPQHF. As DNA, the CDR3 is TGTGCCAGCAGCCTGCCCCCGTGGGGTCGCAATCAGCCCCAGCATTTT.

This clonotype was detected ten times or more. CDR3 DNA sequence: TGTGCCAGCAGGCAGGGTAGCAATCAGCCCCAGCATTTT. It codes for CASRQGSNQPQHF. V gene TRBV28 combines with J gene TRBJ1-5; D might be TRBD1 (5 bases). This CDR3 has 13 amino acids. Trimming took 6 bases from V and 0 from J, leaving 6 bases between them. The germline gives CDR1 MDHEN, CDR2 SYDVKM.

The chain links TRBV6-5 to TRBJ2-4; no reliable D call. CDR3 length: 16 amino acids. From germline, CDR1 is MNHEY and CDR2 SVGAGI. Trimming pared 0 bases from V and 0 bases from J, leaving 9 bases between. CDR3 region: CASSYSSTIAKNIQYF. CDR3 DNA sequence: TGTGCCAGCAGTTACTCGAGTACGATAGCCAAAAACATTCAGTACTTC.

This clonotype was detected once. The chain combines TRBV5-1 with TRBJ2-7; no clear D gene. This CDR3 is 14 amino acids long. The V gene's germline CDR1 is SGHRS and CDR2 YFSETQ. V shed 2 bases and J shed 1 base, with 10 bases lying between them. The CDR3 DNA is TGCGCCAGCAGCTTTACAACTCGATCCTACGAGCAGTACTTC. Its translation: CASSFTTRSYEQYF.

Many counts were recorded for this clonotype. This chain connects TRBV28 to TRBJ2-2; D uncertain. Germline V gene sequence: CDR1 MDHEN, CDR2 SYDVKM. V dropped 8 bases and J dropped 7 bases, with 11 bases sitting between them. This CDR3 comprises 12 residues. The CDR3 is CASQVRDGELFF. Written as DNA, the CDR3 is TGTGCCAGCCAGGTTCGTGACGGGGAGCTGTTTTTT.